Following are 10 T cell receptor beta chains from one sample sequenced in a study of blood T cell repertoires in COVID-19. The repertoire was sequenced with immunoSEQ multiplex PCR; TCRdb's copy has only in-frame clones and lacks some. This table has about 260,000 clones, roughly nine tenths appearing once. Sequenced sample: PBMCs or T cells enriched from blood (not recorded which). The source of these receptors is a woman aged 18-29 years who had recovered from COVID-19.

The chain uses TRBV24-1 and TRBJ2-2, with TRBD1 identical over 9 bases. The germline CDR1 and CDR2 sequences are KGHDR and SFDVKD. This CDR3 has 18 residues. V lost 9 bases and J lost 5; bases outside the gene matches: 18. In DNA, the CDR3 is TGTGCCACCGGACCGGGACAGGGATCCCTTCTCCTTACCGGGGAGCTGTTTTTT. Its protein is CATGPGQGSLLLTGELFF.

The V gene is TRBV3-1 (or the pseudogene TRBV3-2), the J gene TRBJ2-3; 8 bases match TRBD2. The V and J ends lost 4 bases and 1 base, in that order; junction bases with no gene match: 1. The CDR3 is made up of 14 amino acids. Germline CDR1 is LGHDT and CDR2 is YNNKEL (reference sequence). CDR3 amino acids: CASSLTSGTDTQYF. Here the CDR3 DNA reads TGTGCCAGCAGCCTGACTAGCGGCACAGATACGCAGTATTTT.

The chain recombines TRBV27 with TRBJ2-2, with 12 bases fitting TRBD2. With 7 bases clipped from V and 3 bases from J, the junction kept 3 bases outside the gene matches. This CDR3 region has 15 residues. CDR1 is MNHEY, CDR2 SMNVEV, per germline (reference sequence). The CDR3 loop is CASKLAGGDTGELFF. The CDR3 bases are TGTGCCAGCAAACTAGCGGGGGGCGACACCGGGGAGCTGTTTTTT.

This clone was detected once. The J gene is TRBJ1-2, the V gene TRBV24-1; 7 nucleotides align to TRBD1. This CDR3 region has 14 residues. Per germline, CDR1 KGHDR and CDR2 SFDVKD. Trimming removed 4 bases from V and 6 bases from J; junction bases left unmatched: 7. Here the CDR3 DNA reads TGTGCCACCAGTGAGACAGGGAAAAGGGATGGCTACACCTTC. Its translation is CATSETGKRDGYTF.

This chain links TRBV5-1 with TRBJ2-3, with D possibly being TRBD1 (6 bases). Germline CDR1 SGHRS, CDR2 YFSETQ. V lost 2 bases to trimming and J lost 6 bases, with 16 bases between them. This CDR3 is 15 amino acids long. CDR3 sequence reads: CASSFSTGLRDTQYF. Here the CDR3 DNA reads TGCGCCAGCAGCTTTTCGACAGGTCTTCGTGATACGCAGTATTTT. Full variable domain (remainder filled in from reference TRBV5-1 and TRBJ2-3): KAGVTQTPRYLIKTRGQQVTLSCSPISGHRSVSWYQQTPGQGLQFLFEYFSETQRNKGNFPGRFSGRQFSNSRSEMNVSTLELGDSALYLCASSFSTGLRDTQYFGPGTRLTVL.

This chain links TRBV18 with TRBJ1-5; D unresolved. The CDR3 has 15 residues. CDR1 KGHSH and CDR2 LQKENI come from the germline V gene. Trimming stripped 2 bases from V and 1 base from J, with 9 bases between. The CDR3 reads CASSPEGGSNQPQHF. CDR3 sequence (DNA): TGTGCCAGCTCACCAGAGGGCGGAAGCAATCAGCCCCAGCATTTT.

The chain combines TRBV14 with TRBJ1-1; no definite D call. Trimming removed 1 base at V and 10 bases at J, with 10 bases between. This CDR3 has 12 residues. The germline V gene encodes CDR1 SGHDN and CDR2 FVKESK. CDR3 nucleotides: TGTGCCAGCAGCCAAGGACTGCCTGCAGCTTTCTTT. The encoded protein is CASSQGLPAAFF.

The chain combines TRBV2 with TRBJ2-2; 14 nucleotides line up with TRBD2. The length of the CDR3 is 18 residues. V lost 6 bases, J lost 4 bases, and 10 bases stayed unmatched. Per the germline V gene, CDR1 is SNHLY and CDR2 is FYNNEI. DNA of the CDR3: TGTGCCAGCAGGGGACTAGCGGGGGTTGCCTCGGGCACCGGGGAGCTGTTTTTT. Its protein product is CASRGLAGVASGTGELFF. The whole variable domain, remainder taken from reference TRBV2 and TRBJ2-2, is EPEVTQTPSHQVTQMGQEVILRCVPISNHLYFYWYRQILGQKVEFLVSFYNNEISEKSEIFDDQFSVERPDGSNFTLKIRSTKLEDSAMYFCASRGLAGVASGTGELFFGEGSRLTVL.

V and J are TRBV15 and TRBJ1-5; tentative D call: TRBD1 (5 bases). The CDR3 has 14 residues. CDR1 LNHNV and CDR2 YYDKDF come from the germline V gene (reference sequence). Between the trimmed V and J ends, which lost 5 bases and 4 bases, there was a span of 12 bases. The CDR3: CATSPDSGNQPQHF. CDR3 bases: TGTGCCACCAGCCCAGACAGTGGAAATCAGCCCCAGCATTTT.

The chain combines TRBV3-1 (or the pseudogene TRBV3-2) with TRBJ2-2, with 9 nucleotides matching TRBD2. Trimming took 1 base from V and 3 from J; bases not matched to a gene: 3. The CDR3 has 16 amino acids. The germline gives CDR1 LGHDT, CDR2 YNNKEL (reference sequence). The CDR3 sequence is CASSQVAGDYTGELFF. CDR3 nucleotides: TGTGCCAGCAGCCAAGTAGCGGGGGACTACACCGGGGAGCTGTTTTTT.